The clone carrying this T cell receptor (beta chain) came up a few times. Its antigen is not known. This record comes from a study of T-cell memory formation after mild COVID-19. About the research overall: Among the donors, TCR clusters were largely specific to each donor.

Germline V gives CDR1 SGHRS, CDR2 YFSETQ. V dropped 2 bases and J dropped 0 bases, with 14 bases sitting between them. The CDR3 loop spans 17 amino acids. TCRdb reanalysed the 5' RACE reads using MiXCR and keeps one entry per CDR3 protein. The sample shows 400,000 or so distinct CDR3 sequences, 20% of them seen only once. General study points: The appearance of some responding clones in pre-infection memory suggested that cross-reactive memory joined.

The TCR originated in an adult woman who had mild COVID-19 (a few samples of this study predate the infection). Cell type and time point are not known. The sequencing sample was made of PBMCs or a T cell subset sorted from them (not recorded which). This chain links TRBV5-1 with TRBJ2-2; D perhaps matches TRBD2 (5 bases). The CDR3 is CASSLVRVGTNTGELFF. Here the CDR3 DNA reads TGCGCCAGCAGCTTAGTCCGAGTCGGGACGAACACCGGGGAGCTGTTTTTT.